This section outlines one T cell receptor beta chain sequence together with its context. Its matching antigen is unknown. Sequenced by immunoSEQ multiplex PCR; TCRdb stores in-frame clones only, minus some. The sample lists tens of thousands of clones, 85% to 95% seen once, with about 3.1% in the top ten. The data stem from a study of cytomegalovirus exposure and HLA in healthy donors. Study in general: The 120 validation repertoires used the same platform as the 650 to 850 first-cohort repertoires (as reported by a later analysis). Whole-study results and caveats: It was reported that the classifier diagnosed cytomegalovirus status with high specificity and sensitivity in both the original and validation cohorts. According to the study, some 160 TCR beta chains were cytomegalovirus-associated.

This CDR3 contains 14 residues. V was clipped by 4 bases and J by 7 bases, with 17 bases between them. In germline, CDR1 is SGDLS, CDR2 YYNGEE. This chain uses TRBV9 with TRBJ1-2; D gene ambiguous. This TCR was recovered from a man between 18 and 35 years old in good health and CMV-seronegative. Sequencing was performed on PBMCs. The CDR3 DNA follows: TGTGCCAGCAGCCCCCGGGGAAGGGAACGTGGCTACACCTTC. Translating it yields CASSPRGRERGYTF.